This T cell receptor beta chain appears in the sequencing data of a study of blood T cell repertoires in COVID-19. The ends lost 4 bases at V and 9 bases at J; junction bases unmatched: 8. Germline CDR1 and CDR2: KGHDR and SFDVKD. The length of the CDR3 is 15 residues. Assay used: immunoSEQ multiplex PCR; TCRdb lists only in-frame clones, some missing. This sample has a few hundred thousand clones, with over 75% found just once. The receptor was derived from a man aged 25 to 40 who had recovered from COVID-19. The V and J genes are TRBV24-1 and TRBJ1-1; 12 nucleotides match TRBD1. Sequencing was done on a sample of PBMCs or T cells enriched from blood (not recorded which). In nucleotides, the CDR3 is TGTGCCACCAGTGAATCGGGGACAGGGGGCTCTAAAGCTTTCTTT. It translates to CATSESGTGGSKAFF.